Included here is one T cell receptor (beta chain) sequence, with context. Its specific antigen is unknown. Base qualities are not recorded, but no much larger clone differs from it by a single base. Sequencing relied on an Illumina HiSeq 1500. TCRdb cleaned the public reads at Q25 with fastp, built clones with MiXCR and kept in-frame beta chains. A single entry per CDR3 protein holds the most common genes and DNA from its merged rows. In all, the sample holds around 630,000 distinct CDR3 sequences, and less than 25% of those were seen once. The leading ten clones occupy roughly 8% of the sample. This specimen belongs to a study of T cell repertoires in cytomegalovirus infection (dated by TCRdb to the late 2010s). Turning to the overall study: Because public TCR beta signatures pointed to carriage of CMV infection together with the matching HLA type, the HLA type of each donor mattered for the analysis. General conclusions and limits of the study: The ex vivo response was dominated by HLA-C-restricted CMV-specific TCR beta clonotypes, which also provided the single most frequent clonotype in two of eight donors. In both this cohort and an independent cohort of a few hundred donors, the cumulative frequency of public TCR beta family members distinguished carriers of CMV infection plus the relevant HLA type.

Trimming costs V 5 bases and J 1 base, and their ends lie 23 bases apart. CDR1 and CDR2 (MGHDK, SYGVNS) derive from the germline V gene. Inclusive of the bounding cysteine and phenylalanine, the CDR3 is 19 residues long. The entry retains the CDR3 DNA only, 57 bases that are in frame from base 1. The sequencing input was CD8+ T cells from PBMCs. The sequence joins TRBV25-1 to TRBJ2-2; TRBD2 is a weak D gene call, 5 bases matching. The sequence derives from a human donor in good health (CMV status not recorded). Some clones in this sample may be carry-over from other donors' samples. The DNA sequence is TGTGCCAGCAGTAAGCATAGTCGGGGAAGAGGAATGAACACCGGGGAGCTGTTTTTT. Its translation is CASSKHSRGRGMNTGELFF. The variable domain in full, with residues beyond the CDR3 obtained from the reference TRBV25-1 and TRBJ2-2 genes, is EADIYQTPRYLVIGTGKKITLECSQTMGHDKMYWYQQDPGMELHLIHYSYGVNSTEKGDLSSESTVSRIRTEHFPLTLESARPSHTSQYLCASSKHSRGRGMNTGELFFGEGSRLTVL.